This T cell receptor (beta chain) emerged from a study of blood T cell repertoires in COVID-19. Patients at the Seattle site were enrolled during active infection and followed longitudinally. How the authors handled the data: Nucleated cell number was recorded as an estimate derived from reference gene primer amplification. Only in-frame clones appear in the TCRdb table, and some are missing; sequencing was by immunoSEQ multiplex PCR. The V and J calls and clone size are taken from that table; D and trimming were inferred from the DNA. The profile shows about 200,000 clones, approximately 78% of them singletons. The specimen was peripheral blood. This TCR came from a woman aged 80 or over with COVID-19, enrolled during active disease.

This chain's CDR3 is CASRDSRGYAGELFF. The CDR3, as DNA: TGCGCCAGCAGGGATTCCAGAGGATACGCCGGGGAGCTGTTTTTT. The chain couples TRBV5-1 to TRBJ2-2, with D hard to call. Trimming shortened V by 5 bases and J by 6 bases, and 17 bases separated the two germline ends. CDR1 SGHRS and CDR2 YFSETQ come from the germline V gene. The CDR3 has 15 residues.